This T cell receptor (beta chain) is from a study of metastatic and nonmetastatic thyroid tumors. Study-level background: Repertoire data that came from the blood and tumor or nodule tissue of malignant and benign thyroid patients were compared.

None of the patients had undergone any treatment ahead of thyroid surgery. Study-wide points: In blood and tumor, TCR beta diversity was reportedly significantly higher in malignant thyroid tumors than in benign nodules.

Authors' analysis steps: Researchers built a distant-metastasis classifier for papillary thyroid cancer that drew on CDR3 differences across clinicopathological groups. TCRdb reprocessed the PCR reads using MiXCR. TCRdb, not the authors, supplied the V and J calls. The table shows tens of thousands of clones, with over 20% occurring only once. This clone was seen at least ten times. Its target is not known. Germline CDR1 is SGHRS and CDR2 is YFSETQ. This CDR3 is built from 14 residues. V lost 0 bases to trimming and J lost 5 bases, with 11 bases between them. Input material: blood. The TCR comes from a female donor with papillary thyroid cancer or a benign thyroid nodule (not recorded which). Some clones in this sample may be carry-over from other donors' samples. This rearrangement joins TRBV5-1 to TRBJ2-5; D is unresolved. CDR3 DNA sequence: TGCGCCAGCAGCTTGGGGGCAGTGTCGGAGACCCAGTACTTC. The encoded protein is CASSLGAVSETQYF.